This passage covers 32 T cell receptor beta chains from one sample sequenced in a study of blood T cell repertoires in COVID-19. Profiled with immunoSEQ multiplex PCR; TCRdb holds only in-frame clones, not every one. Of 300,000 to 450,000 clones listed, around 84% are singletons. Material: peripheral blood. These receptors all come from a human donor with acute or convalescent COVID-19. The donor label of this sample is uncertain.

This chain connects TRBV19 to TRBJ1-5, with 8 nucleotides matching TRBD1. The CDR3 covers 14 residues. Germline V lookup: CDR1 LNHDA, CDR2 SQIVND (reference sequence). Trimming at V came to 5 bases and at J to 5 bases, leaving 5 bases not matched to a gene. CDR3 nucleotides: TGTGCCAGTAGTCCGGACAGGGTTTATCAGCCCCAGCATTTT. This encodes CASSPDRVYQPQHF.

The J gene is TRBJ1-1, the V gene TRBV19; possible D gene TRBD1, 5 bases. Germline V lookup: CDR1 LNHDA, CDR2 SQIVND (reference sequence). Trimming removed 3 bases at V and 1 base at J, with 9 bases between. The CDR3 runs to 14 residues. CDR3 amino acids: CASSMDTRNTEAFF. The CDR3 DNA reads TGTGCCAGTAGTATGGACACCAGGAACACTGAAGCTTTCTTT.

J is TRBJ1-2 and V is TRBV10-3; the match to TRBD1 covers 7 bases. This CDR3 is 15 amino acids long. With 2 bases clipped from V and 3 bases from J, the junction kept 6 bases outside the gene matches. CDR1 is ENHRY and CDR2 is SYGVKD in the germline V gene. The CDR3 loop is CAISEPGTAHYGYTF. The CDR3 DNA reads as TGTGCCATCAGTGAGCCCGGGACAGCCCACTATGGCTACACCTTC.

The chain combines TRBV28 with TRBJ1-3; 9 bases match TRBD1. V shed 6 bases, J shed 8 bases, and the junction held 14 bases outside the gene matches. The germline V gene has CDR1 MDHEN and CDR2 SYDVKM. This CDR3 contains 16 residues. In nucleotides, the CDR3 is TGTGCCAGCAGGTCCACTGGGACAGGGCGCATCCACACCATATATTTT. Translation: CASRSTGTGRIHTIYF.

This clone was detected only a few times. The chain couples TRBV6-4 to TRBJ2-1; D perhaps matches TRBD2 (5 bases). The germline V gene has CDR1 MRHNA and CDR2 SNTAGT. This CDR3 comprises 15 residues. Trimming cost V 3 bases and J 4 bases, with 13 bases left between them. CDR3 loop: CASSERADSYNEQFF. As DNA, the CDR3 is TGTGCCAGCAGTGAGCGGGCTGACTCTTACAATGAGCAGTTCTTC.

This chain connects TRBV13 to TRBJ1-2, with D uncertain. CDR3 length: 13 amino acids. CDR1 and CDR2 (germline): PRHDT, FYEKMQ (reference sequence). The V end was cut by 2 bases, the J end by 4 bases, with 8 bases between. The CDR3 DNA reads as TGTGCCAGCAGCTTACGGCGGAGCTATGGCTACACCTTC. Protein product: CASSLRRSYGYTF.

The chain joins TRBV30 to TRBJ1-1; no definite D call. The germline V and J ends were trimmed by 8 bases and 3 bases, with 16 bases remaining between them. Germline V gives CDR1 GTSNPN, CDR2 SVGIG (reference sequence). The CDR3 runs to 13 residues. The chain's CDR3 is CATKFSWDTEAFF. CDR3 coding DNA: TGTGCCACCAAGTTTAGCTGGGACACTGAAGCTTTCTTT.

The rearrangement joins TRBV6-5 to TRBJ1-4, with D unclear. Germline V gene sequence: CDR1 MNHEY, CDR2 SVGAGI. V was clipped by 6 bases and J by 8 bases, with 16 bases between them. The CDR3 contains 14 residues. The CDR3: CASREAPSQEKLFF. DNA of the CDR3: TGTGCCAGCAGAGAGGCTCCGTCTCAGGAAAAACTGTTTTTT.

The V and J genes are TRBV7-9 and TRBJ2-7; 7 bases match TRBD1. Germline trimming cut 5 bases from V and 5 bases from J; bases unmatched to any gene: 9. Germline-derived CDR1 and CDR2 are SEHNR and FQNEAQ (reference sequence). The CDR3 runs 14 residues. DNA of the CDR3: TGTGCCAGCAGCAACAGGGACAGCCTCCACGAGCAGTACTTC. Protein: CASSNRDSLHEQYF.

CDR3 amino acids: CASSFGTGYEQFF. CDR3 sequence (DNA): TGTGCCAGCAGCTTCGGGACAGGCTATGAGCAGTTCTTC. The rearrangement joins TRBV7-6 to TRBJ2-1, with TRBD1 identical over 8 bases. The germline V gene encodes CDR1 SGHVS and CDR2 FNYEAQ. The CDR3 loop spans 13 amino acids. After removal of 3 bases from V and 8 bases from J, the junction contained 3 bases not matched to a gene.

J is TRBJ2-7 and V is TRBV2; 7 nucleotides match TRBD1. The CDR3 is 16 residues long. Germline assignment: CDR1 SNHLY and CDR2 FYNNEI. J lost 2 bases, V lost 4 bases, and 11 bases had no gene match. In DNA, the CDR3 is TGTGCCAGCAGTGCAATGACAGGGAAGGTGCCCTACGAGCAGTACTTC. Protein product: CASSAMTGKVPYEQYF.

V gene TRBV6-5 combines with J gene TRBJ1-5; 7 bases line up with TRBD1. The CDR3 sequence is 14 residues long. V trimming: 5 bases; J trimming: 1 base; junction bases outside the gene matches: 2. Germline loops: CDR1 MNHEY, CDR2 SVGAGI. The CDR3 is CASSPGGSNQPQHF. The DNA of the CDR3 is TGTGCCAGCAGTCCAGGGGGGAGCAATCAGCCCCAGCATTTT.

The V and J genes are TRBV27 and TRBJ2-1; a weak D match, TRBD1 (5 bases). Germline V gene lookup returns CDR1 MNHEY and CDR2 SMNVEV (reference sequence). The CDR3 has 14 amino acids. Trimming removed 3 bases at V and 8 bases at J, with 14 bases between. In DNA form, the CDR3 reads TGTGCCAGCAGTTTGAGCCAATGGGGCCATGAGCAGTTCTTC. Amino acids: CASSLSQWGHEQFF.

This clone was picked up a small number of times. The chain links TRBV5-5 to TRBJ1-1; D remains ambiguous. Deletions cut 3 bases from V and 1 base from J, with 7 bases between. The CDR3 contains 13 residues. Germline values: CDR1 SGHKS, CDR2 YYEKEE (reference sequence). The CDR3 coding sequence is TGTGCCAGCAGCTGGTCAGGGAACACTGAAGCTTTCTTT. Translating gives CASSWSGNTEAFF.

This rearrangement joins TRBV9 to TRBJ2-1, with D tentatively TRBD1 (6 bases). With 4 bases removed from V and 5 bases from J, the gap between germline ends came to 13 bases. This CDR3 has 14 amino acids. The germline V gene has CDR1 SGDLS and CDR2 YYNGEE. The CDR3 DNA follows: TGTGCCAGCAGCTACACAGGGCCCCACAATGAGCAGTTCTTC. Protein: CASSYTGPHNEQFF.

The chain recombines TRBV2 with TRBJ1-6; the D gene is possibly TRBD1 (5 bases). Looked up from germline, CDR1 is SNHLY and CDR2 is FYNNEI. V was clipped by 2 bases and J by 9 bases, with 11 bases between them. There are 14 residues in the CDR3. The CDR3 sequence: CASSEWGVGSPLHF. The CDR3 region has the DNA TGTGCCAGCAGTGAATGGGGGGTGGGTTCACCCCTCCACTTT.

As for this clone: This probably arose from a read error, given a far larger clone one base away. The sample has other DNA sequences that encode this CDR3 too. The rearrangement joins TRBV7-2 to TRBJ1-2, with 7 bases that match TRBD1. The V and J ends lost 2 bases and 6 bases, in that order; junction bases with no gene match: 0. There are 12 residues in the CDR3. CDR1 and CDR2 (germline): SGHTA, FQGNSA. This CDR3 reads CASSLTGDGYTF. The DNA of the CDR3 is TGTGCCAGCAGCTTAACAGGGGATGGCTACACCTTC.

The V gene is TRBV6-2 or TRBV6-3, the J gene TRBJ2-2; a possible D gene is TRBD1 (5 bases). Between the trimmed V and J ends, which lost 2 bases and 3 bases, there was a span of 10 bases. The CDR3 runs to 15 residues. The germline CDR1 and CDR2 sequences are MNHEY and SVGEGT. Here the CDR3 DNA reads TGTGCCAGCAGTTACGGCAGGGATTACACCGGGGAGCTGTTTTTT. This translates into CASSYGRDYTGELFF.

The chain is built from TRBV7-9 and TRBJ2-5; no firm D call. Germline values: CDR1 SEHNR, CDR2 FQNEAQ (reference sequence). Trimming removed 1 base at V and 1 base at J, with 13 bases between. This CDR3 has 16 amino acids. CDR3 DNA: TGTGCCAGCAGCTTAGGAGGCGCGGCCCCCCAAGAGACCCAGTACTTC. Its protein product is CASSLGGAAPQETQYF. The entire variable domain, with the rest obtained from reference TRBV7-9 and TRBJ2-5, is as follows: DTGVSQNPRHKITKRGQNVTFRCDPISEHNRLYWYRQTLGQGPEFLTYFQNEAQLEKSRLLSDRFSAERPKGSFSTLEIQRTEQGDSAMYLCASSLGGAAPQETQYFGPGTRLLVL.

This chain joins TRBV5-1 and TRBJ2-3; the match to TRBD2 covers 7 bases. The CDR3 runs to 14 residues. Germline CDR1 and CDR2: SGHRS and YFSETQ. Trimming cost V 5 bases and J 5 bases; bases outside gene matches: 8. CDR3 amino acids: CASSAGDQKDTQYF. In nucleotides, the CDR3 is TGCGCCAGCAGTGCGGGAGATCAGAAAGATACGCAGTATTTT. Complete variable domain (other parts from reference TRBV5-1 and TRBJ2-3): KAGVTQTPRYLIKTRGQQVTLSCSPISGHRSVSWYQQTPGQGLQFLFEYFSETQRNKGNFPGRFSGRQFSNSRSEMNVSTLELGDSALYLCASSAGDQKDTQYFGPGTRLTVL.

The V gene is TRBV5-5, the J gene TRBJ2-3, with 10 bases matching TRBD1. J was trimmed by 2 bases and V by 1 base; bases with no gene match: 7. Germline CDR1 reads SGHKS; CDR2 reads YYEKEE (reference sequence). The CDR3 extends over 17 amino acids. The CDR3 protein is CASSLTSGTGDTDTQYF. CDR3 bases: TGTGCCAGCAGCTTGACGTCCGGGACAGGGGACACAGATACGCAGTATTTT.

V usage is TRBV20-1 and J usage is TRBJ1-6; D is unresolved. Germline values: CDR1 DFQATT, CDR2 SNEGSKA (reference sequence). The V and J ends lost 3 bases and 7 bases respectively, with 16 bases between them. This CDR3 contains 15 residues. CDR3 sequence reads: CSASSQRYNNSPLHF. The CDR3, as DNA: TGCAGTGCTAGTTCGCAGCGTTATAACAATTCACCCCTCCACTTT.

This clone was observed once. The rearrangement uses TRBV3-1 (or the pseudogene TRBV3-2) and TRBJ1-1; 7 nucleotides agree with TRBD1. There are 16 residues in the CDR3. The germline gives CDR1 LGHDT, CDR2 YNNKEL (reference sequence). With V trimmed by 2 bases and J by 4 bases, 10 bases remained unmatched. The CDR3 spells CASSQLYTGVGTEAFF. As DNA, the CDR3 is TGTGCCAGCAGCCAACTATATACAGGGGTGGGCACTGAAGCTTTCTTT.

The rearrangement uses TRBV19 and TRBJ2-6; 7 nucleotides line up with TRBD1. The V gene end was trimmed by 4 bases and the J gene end by 2 bases; junction bases not matched to a gene: 17. Looked up from germline, CDR1 is LNHDA and CDR2 is SQIVND (reference sequence). This CDR3 region has 20 residues. CDR3 DNA: TGTGCCAGTAGTACTACCCCAGGGGGTTCTACTTCGGCTGGGGCCAACGTCCTGACTTTC. It codes for CASSTTPGGSTSAGANVLTF.

This clone was seen a few times. The V gene is TRBV2, the J gene TRBJ1-1, with a tentative D call TRBD1 (5 bases). The germline gives CDR1 SNHLY, CDR2 FYNNEI. The CDR3 contains 14 residues. V was cut by 4 bases and J by 1 base, with 10 bases left in between. The CDR3 nucleotides are TGTGCCAGCAGTGCGGACACAAGGAACACTGAAGCTTTCTTT. Protein product: CASSADTRNTEAFF.

The chain links TRBV7-9 to TRBJ2-7; D remains ambiguous. CDR1 is SEHNR, CDR2 FQNEAQ, per germline (reference sequence). The V end lost 5 bases, the J end lost 0 bases, and 8 bases lay between the germline ends. The CDR3 sequence is 13 residues long. CDR3 loop: CASSPGGSYEQYF. The CDR3 DNA follows: TGTGCCAGCAGCCCCGGCGGCTCCTACGAGCAGTACTTC.

The chain has TRBV19 and TRBJ1-5; perhaps TRBD1 as D (5 bases). Trimming stripped 6 bases from V and 0 bases from J, with 15 bases between. The CDR3 covers 16 residues. Germline V gives CDR1 LNHDA, CDR2 SQIVND (reference sequence). In DNA, the CDR3 is TGTGCCAGTAGCCTGACAGCCACTTATAGCAATCAGCCCCAGCATTTT. It translates to CASSLTATYSNQPQHF.

This sequence joins TRBV30 and TRBJ2-1; TRBD2 matches at 8 bases. There are 15 residues in the CDR3. Germline V CDR1 and CDR2: GTSNPN, SVGIG (reference sequence). Losses at the gene ends were 3 bases for V and 3 bases for J; bases not matched to a gene: 7. The CDR3 DNA follows: TGTGCCTGGAGCGACGGGGGGGCGGTCTACAATGAGCAGTTCTTC. Translating gives CAWSDGGAVYNEQFF.

This clone showed up just a few times. J is TRBJ2-7 and V is TRBV19; TRBD2 is a possible D gene (6 bases). The germline V and J ends were trimmed by 8 bases and 3 bases, with 14 bases remaining between them. CDR3 size: 13 residues. Germline V CDR1 and CDR2: LNHDA, SQIVND (reference sequence). The CDR3 loop is CASGRLGGYEQYF. The CDR3 DNA reads as TGTGCCAGTGGACGGTTGGGGGGCTACGAGCAGTACTTC. The full variable domain, in which reference TRBV19 and TRBJ2-7 provide the parts outside the CDR3, is DGGITQSPKYLFRKEGQNVTLSCEQNLNHDAMYWYRQDPGQGLRLIYYSQIVNDFQKGDIAEGYSVSREKKESFPLTVTSAQKNPTAFYLCASGRLGGYEQYFGPGTRLTVT.

This clone appeared a few times. The rearrangement joins TRBV7-8 to TRBJ1-1, with D unresolved. The ends were cut back, 3 bases at V and 0 bases at J, with 8 bases in the middle. The length of the CDR3 is 14 residues. Germline CDR1 and CDR2: SGHVS and FQNEAQ. The CDR3 is CASSFGRLNTEAFF. The DNA of the CDR3 is TGTGCCAGCAGCTTTGGGCGATTGAACACTGAAGCTTTCTTT.

This chain links TRBV28 with TRBJ2-7; TRBD1 matches 7 bases. Germline lookup yields CDR1 MDHEN and CDR2 SYDVKM. The V gene end was trimmed by 3 bases and the J gene end by 1 base; junction bases not matched to a gene: 3. The length of the CDR3 is 14 residues. CDR3 nucleotides: TGTGCCAGCAGTTTGTACAGGGGTTCCTACGAGCAGTACTTC. This gives the protein CASSLYRGSYEQYF.

This clone has only one observation. The V call is TRBV3-1 (or the pseudogene TRBV3-2), the J call TRBJ1-2, with D possibly TRBD1 on 5 matching bases. Trimming removed 1 base from V and 4 bases from J, with 16 bases in between. CDR3 length equals 16 residues. Germline V gene sequence: CDR1 LGHDT, CDR2 YNNKEL (reference sequence). The CDR3 DNA is TGTGCCAGCAGCCAAGTTAGGTCTGTGGGGGGCTATGGCTACACCTTC. Translated: CASSQVRSVGGYGYTF.